This T cell receptor beta chain was retrieved from a study of blood T cell repertoires in COVID-19 (dated by TCRdb to 2019 to 2021). Regarding the complete study: Collaborator samples came from the United States, Italy and Spain and covered acute and convalescent phases of COVID-19. The material from the prospective study consisted of cDNA or gDNA derived from T cells, B-cell-depleted T cells, or PBMCs. The dataset comprised deeply sampled blood TCRbeta repertoires from subjects exposed to, actively infected with, or recovered from COVID-19. The repertoires were released in a freely available public database intended as a resource for research on the immune response to SARS-CoV-2. The samples were drawn from two sources: the first 160 participants of the ongoing ImmuneRACE study, and 950 to 1,500 subjects contributed by 6 global collaborators. The sample metadata nearly always contained a de-identified subject ID, COVID-19 status, age in years and sex. Where available, HLA class I and class II types were obtained from metadata supplied by the sample provider rather than from assay-based typing.

A note on this clone: This clone's antigen is unknown. Per-base quality was not reported, and no clone a single base away is much larger than it.

CDR1 and CDR2 (ENHRY, SYGVKD) derive from the germline V gene. Trimming removed 6 bases from V and 0 bases from J; the gene matches leave 10 bases unexplained. The CDR3 measures 16 amino acids from cysteine to phenylalanine. The kept DNA is CDR3 alone, 48 bases in frame from the first base. Summary of the overall study and its limitations: Clinical and demographic metadata were provided uncurated, with the amount varying by source and participant.

Each collaborating institution followed its own protocols to collect whole blood in K2EDTA tubes. For TCRbeta analysis, collaborators shipped samples as frozen whole blood, isolated PBMCs, or DNA extracted from either of those sample types. The immunoSEQ Assay, a bias-controlled multiplex PCR, was used to amplify TCRbeta CDR3 regions from genomic DNA. In the authors' own workflow: Within the assay, amplification of reference gene primers was used to estimate how many nucleated cells each sample contained. Sequence reads were collapsed and filtered to measure the absolute abundance of every unique TCRbeta CDR3 rearrangement. For each sample, productive Simpson clonality was calculated as the square root of Simpson's diversity index over productive rearrangements. TCRdb retrieved this table from immuneACCESS and kept in-frame rearrangements only. Not all clones are present; in checked studies, unresolved V genes account for under half, and no reason is known for the remainder. The DNA gave D and trimming, while V, J and clone size come from that table. The sample table records 68,000 or so clones; approximately 86% of these occur just once. More than 3.5% of the sample goes to the ten largest clones.

Sequenced sample: peripheral blood. The rearranged segments are TRBV10-3 and TRBJ1-2, with TRBD1 matching 7 junction bases. The clonotype was recovered from a man aged 50 to 60 with acute or convalescent COVID-19. The CDR3 region has the sequence CAIRGGEGAPNYGYTF. The nucleotides are TGTGCCATCAGGGGAGGTGAGGGGGCGCCTAACTATGGCTACACCTTC.